These T cell receptor beta chains were read from a single sample in a study of cytomegalovirus exposure and HLA in healthy donors. Using immunoSEQ multiplex PCR, the repertoire was profiled, and TCRdb retains in-frame clones only, with some absent. The sample contains 160,000 or so clones, roughly 78% of which appear only once. Sequencing used PBMCs. All receptors come from a woman in her thirties or forties in good health and CMV-seronegative. CDR3s include the opening cysteine and the closing phenylalanine or tryptophan. D genes are given only for firm matches. Size values are once, few and many counts, or a class for expanded clones, and some rows have none.

V gene	J gene	clone size	D gene	CDR3 protein	CDR3 DNA
TRBV27	TRBJ2-5	.	TRBD1	CASSWTGYTETQYF	TGTGCCAGCAGTTGGACAGGGTACACGGAGACCCAGTACTTC
TRBV9	TRBJ1-6	.	TRBD1	CASSVGDSTYNSPLHF	TGTGCCAGCAGCGTAGGGGACAGCACCTATAATTCACCCCTCCACTTT
TRBV27	TRBJ1-2	.	.	CASRDSLFYGYTF	TGTGCCAGCAGGGACAGTCTCTTCTATGGCTACACCTTC
TRBV7-9	TRBJ1-6	.	TRBD1	CASSSWTGADGSYNSPLHF	TGTGCCAGCAGCTCTTGGACAGGGGCGGACGGATCCTATAATTCACCCCTCCACTTT
TRBV7-9	TRBJ2-1	.	.	CAQGGDFSYNEQFF	TGTGCCCAAGGGGGGGACTTCTCCTACAATGAGCAGTTCTTC
TRBV6-5	TRBJ2-7	.	TRBD1	CASRRQGEYEQYF	TGTGCCAGCAGGCGACAGGGAGAGTACGAGCAGTACTTC
TRBV27	TRBJ2-1	once	TRBD2	CASMRLAGGPYNEQFF	TGTGCCAGCATGAGACTAGCGGGGGGCCCCTACAATGAGCAGTTCTTC
TRBV5-1	TRBJ2-1	.	.	CASSLATGPREQFF	TGCGCCAGCAGCTTGGCGACAGGCCCTCGGGAGCAGTTCTTC
TRBV6-5	TRBJ2-1	.	.	CASRSVGGGHEQFF	TGTGCCAGCAGATCGGTGGGGGGGGGCCATGAGCAGTTCTTC
TRBV9	TRBJ1-6	.	TRBD1	CASSVGDRVYNSPLHF	TGTGCCAGCAGCGTAGGCGACAGGGTCTATAATTCACCCCTCCACTTT
TRBV18	TRBJ1-5	.	.	CASSEPGQHNQPQHF	TGTGCCAGCTCAGAACCGGGACAACATAATCAGCCCCAGCATTTT
TRBV7-2	TRBJ1-2	once	.	CASSLGGTRGYTF	TGTGCCAGCAGCTTAGGGGGGACAAGAGGCTACACCTTC
TRBV9	TRBJ2-3	.	TRBD2	CASSGPLIAGGGDTQYF	TGTGCCAGTAGCGGACCCCTTATAGCGGGGGGAGGGGATACGCAGTATTTT
TRBV5-5	TRBJ2-7	.	TRBD2	CASSPGTSFPYEQYF	TGTGCCAGCAGCCCCGGGACTAGTTTCCCCTACGAGCAGTACTTC
TRBV7-6	TRBJ2-3	.	.	CASSPYSNTDTQYF	TGTGCCAGCAGCCCATATTCTAACACAGATACGCAGTATTTT
TRBV6-6	TRBJ1-1	.	.	CASSYRGRGLGTEAFF	TGTGCCAGCAGTTACCGGGGGCGGGGGCTGGGGACTGAAGCTTTCTTT
TRBV2	TRBJ2-7	.	.	CASRRLVLAAYEQYF	TGTGCCAGCAGGCGTTTAGTACTAGCTGCGTACGAGCAGTACTTC
TRBV10-2	TRBJ1-2	few	.	CTRTWGVGYGYTF	TGCACAAGGACCTGGGGGGTTGGCTATGGCTACACCTTC
TRBV6-1	TRBJ1-1	.	.	CASSEAGLPNTEAFF	TGTGCCAGCAGTGAAGCAGGACTTCCAAACACTGAAGCTTTCTTT
TRBV12-5	TRBJ1-1	.	.	CASGPNREVNTEAFF	TGTGCTAGTGGTCCAAACCGGGAAGTGAACACTGAAGCTTTCTTT
TRBV7-6	TRBJ1-1	.	.	CASSLQGGTEAFF	TGTGCCAGCAGTTTACAGGGCGGCACTGAAGCTTTCTTT
TRBV7-9	TRBJ1-4	.	TRBD1	CAGSGGEKLFF	TGTGCCGGATCAGGGGGCGAAAAACTGTTTTTT
TRBV5-4	TRBJ2-1	.	.	CASRGGQSSYNEQFF	TGTGCCAGCCGGGGGGGACAGTCCTCCTACAATGAGCAGTTCTTC
TRBV2	TRBJ2-7	.	.	CARERLRDYEQYF	TGTGCCAGGGAGAGACTCCGGGACTACGAGCAGTACTTC
TRBV7-2	TRBJ2-7	.	.	CASSFAGGTYEQYF	TGTGCCAGCAGCTTCGCAGGGGGGACCTACGAGCAGTACTTC
TRBV13	TRBJ2-5	.	.	CASSLVDYQETQYF	TGTGCCAGCAGCTTAGTGGACTACCAAGAGACCCAGTACTTC
TRBV4-1	TRBJ1-1	.	.	CASTVGHMNTEAFF	TGCGCCAGCACCGTAGGACATATGAACACTGAAGCTTTCTTT
TRBV5-1	TRBJ2-7	.	TRBD1	CASSLGGQGNEQYF	TGCGCCAGCAGCTTGGGGGGACAGGGGAACGAGCAGTACTTC
TRBV4-2	TRBJ2-3	.	TRBD2	CASSQVQGGGPAGGDTQYF	TGTGCCAGCAGCCAAGTACAGGGCGGGGGGCCGGCCGGGGGGGATACGCAGTATTTT
TRBV5-6	TRBJ2-3	.	.	CASSLFRSGTDTQYF	TGTGCCAGCAGCTTGTTCCGCTCAGGCACAGATACGCAGTATTTT
TRBV28	TRBJ2-3	.	TRBD1	CASSTTGGGTDTQYF	TGTGCCAGCAGCACTACAGGGGGCGGGACAGATACGCAGTATTTT
TRBV6-1	TRBJ2-2	.	TRBD2	CASSEYGGGASGELFF	TGTGCCAGCAGTGAATACGGCGGGGGGGCCTCCGGGGAGCTGTTTTTT
TRBV14	TRBJ1-2	.	TRBD1	CASSRIRTGGSDGYTF	TGTGCCAGCAGCCGAATACGGACAGGGGGTAGCGATGGCTACACCTTC
TRBV15	TRBJ2-5	.	TRBD1	CATKERTGKETQYF	TGTGCCACCAAGGAAAGGACAGGGAAGGAGACCCAGTACTTC
TRBV18	TRBJ2-3	once	TRBD2	CASSPTTGGAGTDTQYF	TGTGCCAGCTCACCAACAACGGGGGGGGCCGGGACAGATACGCAGTATTTT
TRBV5-1	TRBJ2-2	.	.	CASSLVLGTGELFF	TGCGCCAGCAGCTTGGTACTTGGCACCGGGGAGCTGTTTTTT
TRBV5-4	TRBJ2-5	.	.	CASSLVSLETQYF	TGTGCCAGCAGCTTGGTGTCGTTGGAGACCCAGTACTTC
TRBV2	TRBJ1-1	.	.	CASTAGDGGTEAFF	TGTGCCAGCACTGCGGGGGATGGCGGCACTGAAGCTTTCTTT
TRBV2	TRBJ2-1	.	TRBD2	CASRGPGLAGGGEQFF	TGTGCCAGCCGTGGGCCAGGACTAGCGGGGGGAGGTGAGCAGTTCTTC
TRBV14	TRBJ1-1	.	.	CASSQNVLSTEAFF	TGTGCCAGCAGCCAGAATGTTTTGAGCACTGAAGCTTTCTTT
TRBV20-1	TRBJ1-1	few	TRBD1	CSARQGASAFF	TGCAGTGCTAGACAGGGGGCGAGTGCTTTCTTT
TRBV29-1	TRBJ1-1	few	.	CSVMTGRWTEAFF	TGCAGCGTCATGACAGGCCGATGGACTGAAGCTTTCTTT
TRBV6-1	TRBJ1-5	.	.	CASTDITAGYQPQHF	TGTGCCAGCACCGACATAACGGCGGGGTATCAGCCCCAGCATTTT